This T cell receptor (beta chain) was identified in a study of breast tumors, draining lymph nodes, adjacent tissues. General observations from the study: Luminal-like breast cancer showed significantly greater tumor-nontumor repertoire similarity than basal-like breast cancer did. Tumor repertoires ranked between lymph nodes and nontumor tissue in diversity, with V and J gene preferences.

This clonotype occurred many times. Its antigen is not identified. The ends were cut back, 3 bases at V and 6 bases at J, with 8 bases in the middle. The CDR3 is 13 residues long. CDR1 is SGHVS and CDR2 is FQNEAQ in the germline V gene. TCRdb processed the multiplex PCR reads anew with MiXCR; each CDR3 protein has one entry. The sample holds around 140,000 distinct CDR3 sequences, around 22% seen once. Breast cancer patients provided tissue from their axillary draining lymph nodes. The chain uses TRBV7-8 and TRBJ2-2; no definite D call. The source material was axillary lymph node tissue. The sequence derives from a female donor with breast cancer. Some clones in this sample may be carry-over from other donors' samples. The CDR3 region has the DNA TGTGCCAGCAGCTTTAATAGCCCCGGGGAGCTGTTTTTT. It yields the protein CASSFNSPGELFF.